The entry below describes one T cell receptor beta chain. The data stem from a study of PD-L1 blockade in urothelial cancer. Clones were sequenced by immunoSEQ multiplex PCR, and TCRdb holds only the in-frame ones, with some missing. The data show 120,000 or so clones, around 88% seen once. Time point indicated: peripheral blood 6 weeks after treatment start. CDR3 length: 15 amino acids. The V end lost 0 bases, the J end lost 3 bases, and 10 bases lay between the germline ends. CDR1 and CDR2 (germline): ENHRY, SYGVKD. The clonotype originates from a man aged 50-60 years with urothelial cancer. Sequenced here: PBMCs, sampled around atezolizumab (anti-PD-L1) treatment. This rearrangement joins TRBV10-3 to TRBJ2-3; no firm D call. This CDR3 is CAISESEMRTDTQYF. The CDR3 bases are TGTGCCATCAGTGAGTCCGAGATGAGAACAGATACGCAGTATTTT.